This TCR beta chain comes out of a study of control samples from healthy donors and cancer patients (dated by TCRdb to about 2020). The library was obtained by the immunoSEQ multiplex PCR assay. The source is immuneACCESS, and TCRdb retained only in-frame sequences with V and J called. Part of the clones is not carried over; for the studies checked, unresolved V genes explain less than half of this, and the remainder is unexplained. This sample has roughly 88,000 clones in its table, and 93% of those were observed once. The ten top clones hold approximately 8% of the sample. The germline V gene gives CDR1 as SGHTA and CDR2 as FQGTGA. V is pruned by 2 bases and J by 8 bases, leaving 3 bases of the junction without a gene match. Taken from cysteine to phenylalanine, the CDR3 has 13 residues. CDR3 DNA only is kept here, 39 bases in frame from base 1. In regard to this clone: Its antigen is unknown. Qualities for individual bases were not recorded, and no much larger clone is one base off.

Sequencing was carried out using blood. This sequence originates from a young man in good health. Recombination linked TRBV7-3 to TRBJ2-1; 7 bases in the junction line up with TRBD1. The nucleotide sequence is given as TGTGCCAGCAGCTTAGACAGGGTCTATGAGCAGTTCTTC. It translates as CASSLDRVYEQFF. The entire variable domain, with the stretches around the CDR3 drawn from the reference TRBV7-3 and TRBJ2-1 proteins, is GAGVSQTPSNKVTEKGKYVELRCDPISGHTALYWYRQSLGQGPEFLIYFQGTGAADDSGLPNDRFFAVRPEGSVSTLKIQRTERGDSAVYLCASSLDRVYEQFFGPGTRLTVL.